Below, 8 T cell receptor beta chains from the same sample are listed, as sequenced in a study of regulatory T cells in long-lasting Graves disease. Stated time point: persistent/refractory GD, antithyroid drugs over 5 years with positive TRAb. Making the TCR library involved RNA that had been extracted from PBMCs. Sequencing libraries for TCR beta were prepared with iRepertoire HTBI primers and Arm-PCR of CDR3 regions. TCRdb called the multiplex PCR reads again in MiXCR, with one record for every CDR3 protein. The data show hundreds of thousands of distinct CDR3 sequences, with 15% to 20% seen just once and over 25% held by the top ten. Sequenced here: peripheral blood mononuclear cells (PBMCs), sampled when the disease was refractory, from a patient treated with antithyroid drugs. These TCRs come from a female donor with Graves disease.

This clonotype was recorded at least ten times. The chain carries TRBV2 and TRBJ1-1; D perhaps matches TRBD1 (5 bases). Trimming cost V 6 bases and J 11 bases, with 16 bases left between them. The CDR3 is made up of 12 amino acids. Looked up from germline, CDR1 is SNHLY and CDR2 is FYNNEI. The CDR3 bases are TGTGCCAGCAGCGCAGGGTTTGGTTCGGCTTTCTTT. It is translated as CASSAGFGSAFF.

Many counts were recorded for this clonotype. The chain joins TRBV12-3 or TRBV12-4 to TRBJ2-6, with 9 bases aligning to TRBD1. The junction had 2 bases not matched to a gene; V was cut back by 3 bases and J by 2 bases. This CDR3 spans 16 amino acids. As DNA, the CDR3 is TGTGCCAGCAGTTTCAGGACAGGGGCTGGGGCCAACGTCCTGACTTTC. This sequence encodes CASSFRTGAGANVLTF.

This clonotype was counted many times. The junction and the germline gene differ at one end; a read error may be behind it. The chain employs TRBV5-1 and TRBJ2-5; D is possibly TRBD2 (6 bases). From germline, CDR1 is SGHRS and CDR2 YFSETQ. This CDR3 is 14 amino acids long. This CDR3 reads CASSLGGGQETQYF. The DNA for the CDR3 is TGTGCCAGCAGCTTGGGGGGTGGTCAAGAGACCCAGTACTTC. The variable domain in full, with the rest retrieved from reference TRBV5-1 and TRBJ2-5, is KAGVTQTPRYLIKTRGQQVTLSCSPISGHRSVSWYQQTPGQGLQFLFEYFSETQRNKGNFPGRFSGRQFSNSRSEMNVSTLELGDSALYLCASSLGGGQETQYFGPGTRLLVL.

This chain joins TRBV10-3 and TRBJ2-4; D gene unclear. The CDR3 is 12 residues long. V was pared by 3 bases and J by 10 bases, with 10 bases between. Germline CDR1 is ENHRY and CDR2 is SYGVKD. The CDR3 region is CAISEGLGIQYF. In DNA form, the CDR3 reads TGTGCCATCAGTGAAGGCTTGGGGATTCAGTACTTC.

This clonotype has more than one count but fewer than ten. This rearrangement joins TRBV11-2 to TRBJ2-3; TRBD2 matches 8 bases. J lost 2 bases, V lost 7 bases, and 8 bases had no gene match. Germline V gene sequence: CDR1 SGHAT, CDR2 FQNNGV. CDR3 length: 15 residues. The CDR3 sequence: CASTPTSAYTDTQYF. The CDR3 DNA follows: TGTGCCAGCACCCCGACTAGCGCATACACAGATACGCAGTATTTT.

The chain carries TRBV6-1 and TRBJ2-7; tentative D call: TRBD2 (5 bases). Germline V CDR1 and CDR2: MNHNS, SASEGT. The CDR3 is 11 amino acids. The V end was cut by 6 bases, the J end by 5 bases, with 8 bases between. The CDR3 bases are TGTGCCAGCAGCTCGGGGAACGAGCAGTACTTC. Translated: CASSSGNEQYF.

This clonotype was counted many times. The chain is built from TRBV5-6 and TRBJ1-2; 10 nucleotides align to TRBD1. V lost 4 bases, J lost 3 bases, and 6 bases stayed unmatched. The CDR3 runs 15 residues. Germline CDR1 SGHDT, CDR2 YYEEEE. The CDR3 DNA follows: TGTGCCAGCAGCCCCAGGGACAGGGGTTACTATGGCTACACCTTC. It translates to CASSPRDRGYYGYTF. Combining the CDR3 with reference TRBV5-6 and TRBJ1-2 gives the whole variable domain DAGVTQSPTHLIKTRGQQVTLRCSPKSGHDTVSWYQQALGQGPQFIFQYYEEEERQRGNFPDRFSGHQFPNYSSELNVNALLLGDSALYLCASSPRDRGYYGYTFGSGTRLTVV.

This clonotype was seen repeatedly, ten times or more. The genes are TRBV28 and TRBJ2-5, with TRBD1 matching 10 bases. The junction had 8 bases not matched to a gene; V was cut back by 4 bases and J by 3 bases. The CDR3 totals 16 residues. Germline CDR1 MDHEN, CDR2 SYDVKM. DNA for the CDR3: TGTGCCAGCAGTTGGACAGGGGGAAGGGGTGAAGAGACCCAGTACTTC. Residues: CASSWTGGRGEETQYF.